A single T cell receptor (beta chain) is shown here with its context. This table comes from immunoSEQ multiplex PCR, and its TCRdb copy is limited to in-frame clones, with some not included. The repertoire holds about 220,000 clones, around three quarters seen once, with 7.2% in the top ten. This sample was taken from a study of blood T cell repertoires in COVID-19. The CDR3 has 15 residues. Trimming took 10 bases from V and 1 from J; bases not matched to a gene: 8. Germline CDR1 is LNHDA and CDR2 is SQIVND (reference sequence). Sequenced sample: peripheral blood. V gene TRBV19 combines with J gene TRBJ2-2, with 8 bases aligning to TRBD2. The TCR originated in a woman between 70 and 85 years old with acute or convalescent COVID-19. CDR3 residues: CATKAGTRNTGELFF. CDR3 bases: TGTGCCACCAAAGCCGGGACTAGGAACACCGGGGAGCTGTTTTTT.